This is a list of T cell receptor beta chains from one sample in a study of radiotherapy plus CTLA-4 blockade in lung cancer. The repertoire was sequenced with immunoSEQ multiplex PCR; TCRdb's copy has only in-frame clones and lacks some. The data hold 45,000 to 75,000 clones, with just over 75% observed a single time. Sequenced material: peripheral blood, taken from a patient treated with radiotherapy plus ipilimumab. Receptor source: a human donor with non-small cell lung cancer who had a partial response to radiotherapy plus ipilimumab. The CDR3 runs from the conserved cysteine through the conserved F or W. A D gene is named only where the DNA matches it firmly. Expanded clones get a size class; other rows say once, few or many, or leave the size out.

CDR3aa | j_gene | abundance | v_gene | d_gene
CRLPGTGEQTQYF | TRBJ2-5 | - | TRBV29-1 | TRBD1
CASSIRQNTEAFF | TRBJ1-1 | few | TRBV7-9 | -
CASSQGWDRGQGGYTF | TRBJ1-2 | few | TRBV4-2 | TRBD1
CASSQDRGPTAEDTQYF | TRBJ2-3 | - | TRBV4-3 | -
CASSKADGLGGYTF | TRBJ1-2 | few | TRBV19 | -
CASSLGTGLETEAFF | TRBJ1-1 | - | TRBV5-1 | TRBD1
CASSLDRSYGYTF | TRBJ1-2 | - | TRBV5-6 | -
CASSQGGGRQETQYF | TRBJ2-5 | few | TRBV4-2 | TRBD2
CASSEAGLAKNIQYF | TRBJ2-4 | - | TRBV2 | -
CASSRNIDRGQETQYF | TRBJ2-5 | - | TRBV9 | TRBD1
CASSYGANEQYF | TRBJ2-7 | - | TRBV18 | -
CASSLEGTGTYEQYF | TRBJ2-7 | - | TRBV7-6 | TRBD1
CASSIDGQGKSGYTF | TRBJ1-2 | - | TRBV19 | TRBD1
CASSYATGTGNEKLFF | TRBJ1-4 | - | TRBV6-5 | TRBD1
CAISLGGGTETQYF | TRBJ2-5 | once | TRBV10-3 | TRBD2
CASSRDSSYEQYF | - | once | TRBV2 | TRBD1
CASGLETGGNYGYTF | TRBJ1-2 | - | TRBV12-5 | TRBD1
CASRSEGLSGELFF | TRBJ2-2 | - | TRBV7-2 | -
CASSFLIETGVDGYTF | TRBJ1-2 | once | TRBV5-6 | -
CASSSTGTDNEKLFF | TRBJ1-4 | - | TRBV7-9 | TRBD1
CASSLKGGYGYTF | TRBJ1-2 | - | TRBV27 | -
CASSTTGPDSSPLHF | TRBJ1-6 | - | TRBV5-1 | -
CASRGGLAGASGDTQYF | TRBJ2-3 | - | TRBV7-9 | TRBD2
CSASLAGGQETQYF | TRBJ2-5 | - | TRBV29-1 | TRBD2